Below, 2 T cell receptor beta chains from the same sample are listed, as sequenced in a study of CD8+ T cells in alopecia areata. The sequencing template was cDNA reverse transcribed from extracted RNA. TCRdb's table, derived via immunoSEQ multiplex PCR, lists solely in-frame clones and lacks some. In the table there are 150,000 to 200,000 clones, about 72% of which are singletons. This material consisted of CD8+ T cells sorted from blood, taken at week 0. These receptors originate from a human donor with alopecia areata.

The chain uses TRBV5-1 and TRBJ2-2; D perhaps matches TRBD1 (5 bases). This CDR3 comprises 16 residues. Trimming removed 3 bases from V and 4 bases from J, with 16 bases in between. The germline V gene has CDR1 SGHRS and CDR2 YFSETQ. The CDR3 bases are TGCGCCAGCAGCTCCATGGGGCCACCCGCCACCGGGGAGCTGTTTTTT. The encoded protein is CASSSMGPPATGELFF.

The CDR3 DNA is TGTGCCAGCAGCGGACAGGGTGCCTATAATTCACCCCTCCACTTT. This encodes CASSGQGAYNSPLHF. J is TRBJ1-6 and V is TRBV11-2, with 8 bases lining up with TRBD1. The junction had 2 bases not matched to a gene; V was cut back by 5 bases and J by 2 bases. Germline loops: CDR1 SGHAT, CDR2 FQNNGV. The CDR3 length is 15 residues.